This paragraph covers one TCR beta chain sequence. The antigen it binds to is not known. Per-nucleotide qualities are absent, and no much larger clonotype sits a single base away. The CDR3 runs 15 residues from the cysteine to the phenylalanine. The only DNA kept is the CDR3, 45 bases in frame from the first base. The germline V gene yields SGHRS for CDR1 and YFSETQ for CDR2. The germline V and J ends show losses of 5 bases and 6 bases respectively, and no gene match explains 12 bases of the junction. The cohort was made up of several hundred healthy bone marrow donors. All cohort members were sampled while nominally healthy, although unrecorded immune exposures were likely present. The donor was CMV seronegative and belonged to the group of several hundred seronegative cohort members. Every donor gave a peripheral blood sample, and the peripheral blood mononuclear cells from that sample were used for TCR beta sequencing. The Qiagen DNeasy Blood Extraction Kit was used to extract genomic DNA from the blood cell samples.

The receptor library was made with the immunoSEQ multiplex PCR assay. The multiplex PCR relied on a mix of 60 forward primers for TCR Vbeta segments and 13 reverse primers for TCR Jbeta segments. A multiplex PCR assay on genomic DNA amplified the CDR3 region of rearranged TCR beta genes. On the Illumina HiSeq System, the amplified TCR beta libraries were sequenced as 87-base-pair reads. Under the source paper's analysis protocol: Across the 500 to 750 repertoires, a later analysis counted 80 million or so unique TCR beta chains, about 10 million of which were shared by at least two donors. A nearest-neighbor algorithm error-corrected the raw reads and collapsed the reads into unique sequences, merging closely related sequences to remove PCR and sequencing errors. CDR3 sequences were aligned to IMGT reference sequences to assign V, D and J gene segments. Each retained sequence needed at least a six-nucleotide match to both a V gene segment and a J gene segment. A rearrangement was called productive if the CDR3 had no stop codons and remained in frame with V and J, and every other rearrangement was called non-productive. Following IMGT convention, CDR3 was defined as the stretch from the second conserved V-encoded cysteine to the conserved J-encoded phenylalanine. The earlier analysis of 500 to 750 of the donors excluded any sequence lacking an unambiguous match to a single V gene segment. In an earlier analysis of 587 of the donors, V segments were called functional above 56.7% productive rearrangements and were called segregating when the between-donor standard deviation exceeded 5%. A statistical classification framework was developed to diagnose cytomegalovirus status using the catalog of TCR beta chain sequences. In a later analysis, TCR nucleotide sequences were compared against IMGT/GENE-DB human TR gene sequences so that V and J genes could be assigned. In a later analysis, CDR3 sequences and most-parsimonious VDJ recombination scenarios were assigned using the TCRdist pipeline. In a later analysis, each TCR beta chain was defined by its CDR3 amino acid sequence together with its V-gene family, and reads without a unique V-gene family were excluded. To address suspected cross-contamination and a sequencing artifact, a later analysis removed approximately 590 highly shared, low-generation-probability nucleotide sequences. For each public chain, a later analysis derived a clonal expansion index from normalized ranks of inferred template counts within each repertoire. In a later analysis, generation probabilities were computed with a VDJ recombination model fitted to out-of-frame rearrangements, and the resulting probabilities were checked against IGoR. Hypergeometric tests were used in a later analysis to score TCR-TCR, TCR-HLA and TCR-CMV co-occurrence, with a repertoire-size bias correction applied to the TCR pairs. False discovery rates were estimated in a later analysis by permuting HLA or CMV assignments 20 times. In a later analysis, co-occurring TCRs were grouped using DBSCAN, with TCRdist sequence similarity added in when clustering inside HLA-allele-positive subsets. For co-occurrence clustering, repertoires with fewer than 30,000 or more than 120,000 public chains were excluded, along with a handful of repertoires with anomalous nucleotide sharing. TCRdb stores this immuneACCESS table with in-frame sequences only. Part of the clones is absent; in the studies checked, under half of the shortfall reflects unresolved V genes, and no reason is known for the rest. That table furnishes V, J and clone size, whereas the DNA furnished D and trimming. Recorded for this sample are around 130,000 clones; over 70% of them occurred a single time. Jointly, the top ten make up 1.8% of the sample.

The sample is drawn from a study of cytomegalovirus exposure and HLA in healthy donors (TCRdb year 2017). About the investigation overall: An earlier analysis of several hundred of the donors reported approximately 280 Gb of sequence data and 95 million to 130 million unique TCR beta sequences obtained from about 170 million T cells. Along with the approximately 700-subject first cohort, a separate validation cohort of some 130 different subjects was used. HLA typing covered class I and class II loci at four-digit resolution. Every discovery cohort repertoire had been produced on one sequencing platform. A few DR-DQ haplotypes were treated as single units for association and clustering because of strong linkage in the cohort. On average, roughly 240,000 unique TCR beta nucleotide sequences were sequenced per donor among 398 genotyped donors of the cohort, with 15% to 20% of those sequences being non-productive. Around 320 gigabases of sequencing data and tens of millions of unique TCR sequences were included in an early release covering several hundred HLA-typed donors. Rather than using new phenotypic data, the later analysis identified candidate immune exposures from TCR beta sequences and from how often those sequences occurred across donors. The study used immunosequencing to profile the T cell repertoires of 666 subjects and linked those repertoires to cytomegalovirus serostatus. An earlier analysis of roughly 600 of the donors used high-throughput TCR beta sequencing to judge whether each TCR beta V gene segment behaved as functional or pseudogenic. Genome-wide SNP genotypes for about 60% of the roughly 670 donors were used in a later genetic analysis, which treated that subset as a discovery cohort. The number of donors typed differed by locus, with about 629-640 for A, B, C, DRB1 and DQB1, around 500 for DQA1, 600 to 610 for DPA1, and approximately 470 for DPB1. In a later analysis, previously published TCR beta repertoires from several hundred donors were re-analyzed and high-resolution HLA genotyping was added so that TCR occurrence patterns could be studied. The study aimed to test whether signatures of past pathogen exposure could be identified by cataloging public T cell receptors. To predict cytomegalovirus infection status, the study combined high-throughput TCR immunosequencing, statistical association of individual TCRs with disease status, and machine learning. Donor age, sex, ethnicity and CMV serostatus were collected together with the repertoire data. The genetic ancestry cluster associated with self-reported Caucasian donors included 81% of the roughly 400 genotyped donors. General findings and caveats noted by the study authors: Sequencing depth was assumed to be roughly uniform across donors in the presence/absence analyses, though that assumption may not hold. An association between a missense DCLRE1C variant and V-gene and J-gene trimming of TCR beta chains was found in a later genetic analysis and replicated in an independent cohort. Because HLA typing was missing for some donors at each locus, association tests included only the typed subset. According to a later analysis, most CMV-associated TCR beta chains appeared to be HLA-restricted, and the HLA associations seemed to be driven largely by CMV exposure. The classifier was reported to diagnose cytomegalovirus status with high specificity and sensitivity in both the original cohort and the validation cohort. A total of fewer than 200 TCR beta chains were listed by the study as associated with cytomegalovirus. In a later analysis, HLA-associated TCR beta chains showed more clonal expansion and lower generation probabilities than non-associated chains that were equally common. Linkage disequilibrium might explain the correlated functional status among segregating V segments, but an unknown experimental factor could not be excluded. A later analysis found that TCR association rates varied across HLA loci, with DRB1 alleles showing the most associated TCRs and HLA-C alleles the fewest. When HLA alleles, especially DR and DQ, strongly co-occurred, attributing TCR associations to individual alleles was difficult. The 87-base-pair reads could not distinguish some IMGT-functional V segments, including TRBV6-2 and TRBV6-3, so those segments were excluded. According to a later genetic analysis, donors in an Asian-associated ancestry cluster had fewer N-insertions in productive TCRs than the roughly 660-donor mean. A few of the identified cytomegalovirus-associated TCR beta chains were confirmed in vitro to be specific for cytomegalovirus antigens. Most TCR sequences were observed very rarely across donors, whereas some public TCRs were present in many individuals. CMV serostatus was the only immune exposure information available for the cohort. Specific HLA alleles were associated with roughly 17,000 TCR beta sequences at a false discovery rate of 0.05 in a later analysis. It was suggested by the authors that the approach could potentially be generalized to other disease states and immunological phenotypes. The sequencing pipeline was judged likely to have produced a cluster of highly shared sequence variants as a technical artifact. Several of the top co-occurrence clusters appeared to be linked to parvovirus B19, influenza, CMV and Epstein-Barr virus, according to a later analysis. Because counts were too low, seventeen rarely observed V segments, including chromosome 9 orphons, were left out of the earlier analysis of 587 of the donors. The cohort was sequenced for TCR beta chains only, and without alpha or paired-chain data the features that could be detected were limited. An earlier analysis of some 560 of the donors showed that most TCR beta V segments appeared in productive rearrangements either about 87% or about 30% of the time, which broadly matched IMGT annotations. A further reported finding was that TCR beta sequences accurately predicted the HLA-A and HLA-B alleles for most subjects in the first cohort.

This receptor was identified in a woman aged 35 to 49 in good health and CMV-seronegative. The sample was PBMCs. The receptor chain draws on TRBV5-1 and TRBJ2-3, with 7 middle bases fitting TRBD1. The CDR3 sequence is CASRSVGQGVDTQYF. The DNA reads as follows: TGCGCCAGCAGGTCTGTGGGGCAGGGGGTCGATACGCAGTATTTT.